A selection of T cell receptor beta chains follows, all from one sample in a study of blood T cells in healthy people across ages. TCRdb passed the 5' RACE reads through MiXCR, listing each CDR3 protein once. The sample contains 800,000 to 1,000,000 distinct CDR3 sequences, about 44% of which appear only once. What was sequenced was blood. The receptors derive from a man aged 25 to 40 in good health. CDR3s include the opening cysteine and the closing phenylalanine or tryptophan. A D gene is named only where the DNA matches it firmly. Only part of the rows carry a size: once, few, many, or a class if the clone is expanded.

D gene: .
V gene: TRBV6-1
J gene: TRBJ2-3
clone size: few
CDR3 protein: CASLLGAGPDTQYF
CDR3 DNA: TGTGCCAGCCTCCTGGGGGCCGGCCCAGATACGCAGTATTTT

D gene: TRBD1
V gene: TRBV6-6
J gene: TRBJ2-5
clone size: once
CDR3 protein: CASRLLDRGLMYF
CDR3 DNA: TGTGCCAGCAGGCTACTGGACAGGGGGCTTATGTACTTC

D gene: .
V gene: TRBV6-5
J gene: TRBJ2-7
clone size: .
CDR3 protein: CASSYGREQYF
CDR3 DNA: TGTGCCAGCAGTTACGGGAGGGAGCAGTACTTC

D gene: .
V gene: TRBV25-1
J gene: TRBJ2-1
clone size: .
CDR3 protein: CASSELHLSSGGAGEQFF
CDR3 DNA: TGTGCCAGCAGTGAATTACATTTGTCGAGTGGGGGGGCGGGTGAGCAGTTCTTC

D gene: TRBD2
V gene: TRBV12-3/TRBV12-4
J gene: TRBJ2-1
clone size: few
CDR3 protein: CASSPGGGSSYNEQFF
CDR3 DNA: TGTGCCAGCAGTCCGGGAGGGGGATCTTCCTACAATGAGCAGTTCTTC

D gene: TRBD1
V gene: TRBV3-1
J gene: TRBJ1-1
clone size: .
CDR3 protein: CASSLRTGTTEAFF
CDR3 DNA: TGTGCCAGCAGCCTCCGGACAGGGACCACTGAAGCTTTCTTT

D gene: .
V gene: TRBV12-3/TRBV12-4
J gene: TRBJ1-1
clone size: .
CDR3 protein: CASSVPGDTEAFF
CDR3 DNA: TGTGCCAGCAGTGTCCCAGGGGACACTGAAGCTTTCTTT

D gene: TRBD1
V gene: TRBV27
J gene: TRBJ2-5
clone size: .
CDR3 protein: CASSPPGQGFSRETQYF
CDR3 DNA: TGTGCCAGCAGTCCTCCGGGACAGGGGTTTTCCAGGGAGACCCAGTACTTC

D gene: .
V gene: TRBV7-6
J gene: TRBJ2-7
clone size: once
CDR3 protein: CASSLVDGDYEQYF
CDR3 DNA: TGTGCCAGCAGCTTAGTAGACGGGGACTACGAGCAGTACTTC

D gene: .
V gene: TRBV12-3/TRBV12-4
J gene: TRBJ2-4
clone size: few
CDR3 protein: CASSSGLGYENIQYF
CDR3 DNA: TGTGCCAGCAGTTCAGGGCTGGGATACGAAAACATTCAGTACTTC

D gene: TRBD1
V gene: TRBV7-2
J gene: TRBJ2-7
clone size: .
CDR3 protein: CASSRGQGWTYEQYF
CDR3 DNA: TGTGCCAGCAGCCGGGGACAGGGATGGACCTACGAGCAGTACTTC

D gene: .
V gene: TRBV2
J gene: TRBJ1-1
clone size: .
CDR3 protein: CASSITGRYTEAFF
CDR3 DNA: TGTGCCAGCAGTATTACAGGGCGGTACACTGAAGCTTTCTTT

D gene: .
V gene: TRBV29-1
J gene: TRBJ2-4
clone size: many
CDR3 protein: CSVEDPGGRDIQYF
CDR3 DNA: TGCAGCGTTGAAGATCCTGGGGGTCGGGACATTCAGTACTTC

D gene: .
V gene: TRBV29-1
J gene: TRBJ1-2
clone size: many
CDR3 protein: CSVESGPWSGYTF
CDR3 DNA: TGCAGCGTTGAATCGGGACCCTGGAGTGGCTACACCTTC

D gene: TRBD1
V gene: TRBV27
J gene: TRBJ2-3
clone size: .
CDR3 protein: CASSQPGQAITDTQYF
CDR3 DNA: TGTGCCAGCAGCCAACCGGGACAGGCGATCACAGATACGCAGTATTTT

D gene: TRBD2
V gene: TRBV20-1
J gene: TRBJ2-3
clone size: few
CDR3 protein: CSARQSGGSTDTQYF
CDR3 DNA: TGCAGTGCTAGACAATCCGGGGGGAGCACAGATACGCAGTATTTT

D gene: TRBD1
V gene: TRBV5-8
J gene: TRBJ2-5
clone size: .
CDR3 protein: CASSLIQKWSQGEKTQYF
CDR3 DNA: TGTGCCAGCAGCTTGATTCAGAAATGGTCACAGGGGGAGAAGACCCAGTACTTC

D gene: .
V gene: TRBV7-2
J gene: TRBJ2-7
clone size: .
CDR3 protein: CASREYNYEQYF
CDR3 DNA: TGTGCCAGCAGGGAGTACAACTACGAGCAGTACTTC

D gene: TRBD1
V gene: TRBV6-6
J gene: TRBJ2-5
clone size: .
CDR3 protein: CASSNPDRDYQETQYF
CDR3 DNA: TGTGCCAGCAGTAACCCGGACAGGGACTACCAAGAGACCCAGTACTTC

D gene: TRBD1
V gene: TRBV27
J gene: TRBJ2-7
clone size: .
CDR3 protein: CASSLVTGGDEQYF
CDR3 DNA: TGTGCCAGCAGTTTAGTCACAGGGGGCGACGAGCAGTACTTC

D gene: .
V gene: TRBV6-1
J gene: TRBJ2-1
clone size: .
CDR3 protein: CASTYRVGNNEQFF
CDR3 DNA: TGTGCCAGCACCTACAGGGTGGGAAACAATGAGCAGTTCTTC

D gene: .
V gene: TRBV4-3
J gene: TRBJ1-1
clone size: .
CDR3 protein: CASSQVGRLNTEAFF
CDR3 DNA: TGCGCCAGCAGCCAAGTTGGGCGGTTGAACACTGAAGCTTTCTTT

D gene: TRBD1
V gene: TRBV7-2
J gene: TRBJ1-1
clone size: many
CDR3 protein: CASSLMDRGGEAEAFF
CDR3 DNA: TGTGCCAGCAGCCTCATGGACAGGGGAGGGGAGGCTGAAGCTTTCTTT